The next 26 T cell receptor beta chains were all read from a single sample in a study of blood T cell repertoires in COVID-19. Profiling relied on immunoSEQ multiplex PCR, and the TCRdb table lists in-frame clones only, not all of them. The profile shows over 30,000 clones, 90% of them singletons. The specimen sequenced was peripheral blood. These receptors all stem from a man of 80 years or more with acute or convalescent COVID-19.

This clone showed up just once. The chain recombines TRBV11-2 with TRBJ2-5; D gene ambiguous. The CDR3 runs to 13 residues. CDR1 is SGHAT, CDR2 FQNNGV, per germline. Trimming took off 3 bases at V and 2 bases at J, with 7 bases between the two ends. CDR3 nucleotides: TGTGCCAGCAGCTTGGGCGCTCAAGAGACCCAGTACTTC. Protein: CASSLGAQETQYF.

The chain recombines TRBV5-1 with TRBJ2-7; 7 bases align to TRBD1. Trimming cost V 3 bases and J 6 bases; bases outside gene matches: 9. The CDR3 has 14 residues. Germline V gives CDR1 SGHRS, CDR2 YFSETQ. The CDR3 DNA reads as TGCGCCAGCAGCTCCAACGGGGACAGCACCGAGCAGTACTTC. Protein product: CASSSNGDSTEQYF.

CDR3 nucleotides: TGTGCCAGCAGTTGGGCGGGGGACTCCTACAATGAGCAGTTCTTC. This translates into CASSWAGDSYNEQFF. The chain links TRBV6-2 or TRBV6-3 to TRBJ2-1; 7 nucleotides match TRBD2. CDR1 is MNHEY and CDR2 is SVGEGT in the germline V gene. The trim removed 4 bases at V and 0 bases at J, leaving 3 bases unmatched. CDR3 size: 15 residues.

The chain employs TRBV6-5 and TRBJ2-7; 7 positions match TRBD2. The junction had 11 bases not matched to a gene; V was cut back by 0 bases and J by 6 bases. CDR3 length: 16 residues. CDR1 is MNHEY, CDR2 SVGAGI, per germline. The CDR3 DNA sequence: TGTGCCAGCAGTTACTCGATATCGGGGGGTACCGCCGAGCAGTACTTC. Its translation: CASSYSISGGTAEQYF.

V is TRBV18 and J is TRBJ2-5; D uncertain. CDR3 length: 12 residues. Germline loops: CDR1 KGHSH, CDR2 LQKENI. Trimming shortened V by 3 bases and J by 5 bases, and 7 bases separated the two germline ends. CDR3 in amino acids: CASSPFEETQYF. The DNA of the CDR3 is TGTGCCAGCTCACCTTTTGAGGAGACCCAGTACTTC.

The rearrangement links TRBV5-1 to TRBJ2-3, with 7 bases aligning to TRBD1. Germline values: CDR1 SGHRS, CDR2 YFSETQ. The J segment lost 4 bases and the V segment lost 4 bases, leaving 9 bases of the junction unmatched. The CDR3 has 15 amino acids. In DNA, the CDR3 is TGCGCCAGCAGCCACACAGGGGTTGCGGCAGATACGCAGTATTTT. Amino acid sequence: CASSHTGVAADTQYF.

The V and J genes are TRBV19 and TRBJ1-6; D not resolved. The CDR3 extends over 12 amino acids. Germline loops: CDR1 LNHDA, CDR2 SQIVND (reference sequence). The germline V and J ends were trimmed by 6 bases and 5 bases, with 5 bases remaining between them. The CDR3 region is CASSQNNSPLHF. The CDR3 bases are TGTGCCAGTAGCCAGAATAATTCACCCCTCCACTTT.

V gene TRBV7-2 combines with J gene TRBJ2-3, with D hard to call. The CDR3 sequence is 13 residues long. V lost 4 bases to trimming and J lost 5 bases, with 10 bases between them. Germline V lookup: CDR1 SGHTA, CDR2 FQGNSA. CDR3 nucleotides: TGTGCCAGCAGCTATGTCGGTGGAGATACGCAGTATTTT. Translation: CASSYVGGDTQYF.

V is TRBV19 and J is TRBJ2-3; 9 nucleotides line up with TRBD2. The germline V gene encodes CDR1 LNHDA and CDR2 SQIVND (reference sequence). Germline trimming cut 6 bases from V and 6 bases from J; bases unmatched to any gene: 7. This CDR3 comprises 14 residues. The CDR3 DNA sequence: TGTGCCAGTAGCCGAGGACTAGCGCGGGATACGCAGTATTTT. This gives the protein CASSRGLARDTQYF.

The rearrangement links TRBV9 to TRBJ1-3, with D hard to call. From germline, CDR1 is SGDLS and CDR2 YYNGEE. The CDR3 has 15 amino acids. The V end was cut by 2 bases, the J end by 3 bases, with 12 bases between. Here the CDR3 DNA reads TGTGCCAGCAGCGTGACGGGTTCAATTGGAAACACCATATATTTT. This translates into CASSVTGSIGNTIYF.

This chain links TRBV18 with TRBJ2-4; 7 positions match TRBD1. Germline V gene sequence: CDR1 KGHSH, CDR2 LQKENI. The CDR3 runs to 13 residues. J lost 8 bases, V lost 6 bases, and 7 bases had no gene match. DNA for the CDR3: TGTGCCAGCTCCCCAGGACAGGCGTACATTCAGTACTTC. It specifies CASSPGQAYIQYF. The entire variable domain, with the rest obtained from reference TRBV18 and TRBJ2-4, is as follows: NAGVMQNPRHLVRRRGQEARLRCSPMKGHSHVYWYRQLPEEGLKFMVYLQKENIIDESGMPKERFSAEFPKEGPSILRIQQVVRGDSAAYFCASSPGQAYIQYFGAGTRLSVL.

This chain uses TRBV3-1 (or the pseudogene TRBV3-2) with TRBJ2-7; D gene uncertain. CDR1 LGHDT and CDR2 YNNKEL come from the germline V gene (reference sequence). The CDR3 contains 14 residues. V lost 1 base to trimming and J lost 0 bases, with 7 bases between them. The CDR3 DNA follows: TGTGCCAGCAGCCAAGGGGCCTTCTCCTACGAGCAGTACTTC. Translation: CASSQGAFSYEQYF.

J is TRBJ2-3 and V is TRBV3-1 (or the pseudogene TRBV3-2); weak D call: TRBD1 (6 bases). CDR3 length: 15 amino acids. The germline V and J ends were trimmed by 1 base and 2 bases, with 10 bases remaining between them. CDR1 is LGHDT and CDR2 is YNNKEL in the germline V gene (reference sequence). The CDR3 loop is CASSQVGDNTDTQYF. CDR3 DNA: TGTGCCAGCAGCCAAGTGGGGGACAACACAGATACGCAGTATTTT.

The chain uses TRBV10-2 and TRBJ2-1, with 7 nucleotides matching TRBD1. The ends lost 5 bases at V and 5 bases at J; junction bases unmatched: 9. The CDR3 is made up of 15 amino acids. CDR1 and CDR2 (germline): WSHSY, SAAADI. The CDR3 region is CASSTFQTGDNEQFF. The CDR3 coding sequence is TGCGCCAGCAGTACATTTCAAACAGGGGACAATGAGCAGTTCTTC.

The V call is TRBV19, the J call TRBJ2-1; D is unclear. The CDR3 is 14 amino acids. Trimming cost V 6 bases and J 2 bases, with 11 bases left between them. Germline V lookup: CDR1 LNHDA, CDR2 SQIVND (reference sequence). The CDR3 sequence: CASRIGLPYNEQFF. The CDR3 coding sequence is TGTGCCAGTAGAATTGGGCTACCCTACAATGAGCAGTTCTTC. The entire variable domain, with the rest obtained from reference TRBV19 and TRBJ2-1, is as follows: DGGITQSPKYLFRKEGQNVTLSCEQNLNHDAMYWYRQDPGQGLRLIYYSQIVNDFQKGDIAEGYSVSREKKESFPLTVTSAQKNPTAFYLCASRIGLPYNEQFFGPGTRLTVL.

The chain joins TRBV9 to TRBJ2-3; possible D gene TRBD2, 6 bases. The CDR3 covers 15 residues. Germline CDR1 SGDLS, CDR2 YYNGEE. V was trimmed by 1 base and J by 0 bases, leaving 9 bases between them. The CDR3 coding sequence is TGTGCCAGCAGCGTACCAGCGGGTAGCACAGATACGCAGTATTTT. As protein: CASSVPAGSTDTQYF.

This chain uses TRBV18 with TRBJ1-1; TRBD1 might be the D (5 bases). In germline, CDR1 is KGHSH, CDR2 LQKENI. V dropped 2 bases and J dropped 0 bases, with 10 bases sitting between them. The CDR3 is 15 amino acids. Here the CDR3 reads CASSPWGEMNTEAFF. CDR3 DNA: TGTGCCAGCTCACCATGGGGCGAAATGAACACTGAAGCTTTCTTT.

This clone was recorded only once. This sequence joins TRBV19 and TRBJ1-3; unclear D gene. The CDR3 has 12 amino acids. Trimming shortened V by 6 bases and J by 8 bases, and 11 bases separated the two germline ends. Germline V CDR1 and CDR2: LNHDA, SQIVND (reference sequence). CDR3 nucleotide sequence: TGTGCCAGTAGCCCCTCCAGCGACACCATATATTTT. It is translated as CASSPSSDTIYF.

The chain employs TRBV15 and TRBJ1-3, with a possible D match to TRBD1 (6 bases). This CDR3 has 17 amino acids. Trimming stripped 1 base from V and 5 bases from J, with 18 bases between. Germline V gives CDR1 LNHNV, CDR2 YYDKDF (reference sequence). CDR3 protein: CATSRAQVQGKRNTIYF. The DNA of the CDR3 is TGTGCCACCAGCAGAGCTCAGGTACAGGGAAAAAGAAACACCATATATTTT.

The CDR3 DNA sequence: TGTGCCAGCAGTGAACGGGGGAGGGGCACCGGGGAGCTGTTTTTT. This sequence encodes CASSERGRGTGELFF. V gene TRBV6-1 combines with J gene TRBJ2-2; 7 positions match TRBD2. Germline assignment: CDR1 MNHNS and CDR2 SASEGT. V gave up 2 bases and J gave up 4 bases; unmatched junction bases: 4. The CDR3 is made up of 15 amino acids.

This chain uses TRBV9 with TRBJ2-1; 7 bases are a match to TRBD2. The CDR3 totals 16 residues. The germline V gene has CDR1 SGDLS and CDR2 YYNGEE. V lost 0 bases to trimming and J lost 2 bases; unmatched junction nucleotides: 5. Written as DNA, the CDR3 is TGTGCCAGCAGCGTAGCTTCGGGGGGAACCTACAATGAGCAGTTCTTC. Its protein product is CASSVASGGTYNEQFF.

This rearrangement joins TRBV5-8 to TRBJ1-5; 7 bases are a match to TRBD1. Germline CDR1 reads SGHTS; CDR2 reads YDEGEE. The CDR3 loop spans 15 amino acids. The trim removed 4 bases at V and 1 base at J, leaving 5 bases unmatched. This CDR3 is CASSTKTGSNQPQHF. The DNA for the CDR3 is TGTGCCAGCAGCACCAAGACAGGGAGCAATCAGCCCCAGCATTTT.

The chain is built from TRBV10-1 and TRBJ2-7; the D gene is possibly TRBD1 (5 bases). The CDR3 runs to 14 residues. Trimming left V 0 bases short and J 1 base short, with 7 bases between. CDR1 is WNHNN and CDR2 is SYGVQD in the germline V gene (reference sequence). CDR3 sequence reads: CASSESGESYEQYF. CDR3 DNA: TGCGCCAGCAGTGAGTCAGGGGAATCCTACGAGCAGTACTTC.

The chain recombines TRBV11-2 with TRBJ2-3, with 8 bases that match TRBD2. CDR3 length: 16 residues. Unmatched junction bases numbered 4, after V lost 0 bases and J lost 2 bases. Germline CDR1 SGHAT, CDR2 FQNNGV. CDR3 loop: CASSLEAGELTDTQYF. The CDR3 DNA sequence: TGTGCCAGCAGCTTAGAAGCGGGGGAGCTCACAGATACGCAGTATTTT.

This clone came up once. The chain links TRBV9 to TRBJ1-2; tentatively, D is TRBD1 (5 bases). Germline V gene sequence: CDR1 SGDLS, CDR2 YYNGEE. The CDR3 is 15 residues long. The V gene lost 6 bases and the J gene lost 1 base, with 16 bases spanning the gap. For the CDR3, the DNA is TGTGCCAGCACCCCCGCGGGGGATCTTAACTATGGCTACACCTTC. Protein product: CASTPAGDLNYGYTF.

The chain links TRBV19 to TRBJ1-6; no clear D. Trimming took 3 bases from V and 8 from J, leaving 5 bases between them. The CDR3 sequence is 12 residues long. Looked up from germline, CDR1 is LNHDA and CDR2 is SQIVND (reference sequence). CDR3 protein: CASSIFDSPLHF. The CDR3 DNA reads as TGTGCCAGTAGTATCTTTGATTCACCCCTCCACTTT.